These 6 T cell receptor beta chains originate from one sample sequenced in a study of blood T cell repertoires in COVID-19. Profiled with immunoSEQ multiplex PCR; TCRdb holds only in-frame clones, not every one. The sample shows approximately 97,000 clones, 75% to 95% of them seen only once. The sequencing sample was made of peripheral blood. The receptors originated from a man between 18 and 35 years old with acute or convalescent COVID-19.

This chain uses TRBV7-9 with TRBJ1-4, with TRBD1 matching over 7 bases. Germline V gene data show CDR1 as SEHNR and CDR2 as FQNEAQ (reference sequence). The CDR3 extends over 14 amino acids. V lost 4 bases, J lost 3 bases, and 2 bases stayed unmatched. CDR3 bases: TGTGCCAGCAGCTCCGGGACAGCTAATGAAAAACTGTTTTTT. Translated: CASSSGTANEKLFF.

V usage is TRBV24-1 and J usage is TRBJ2-1, with 11 positions matching TRBD2. Unmatched junction bases numbered 8, after V lost 2 bases and J lost 0 bases. Germline CDR1 KGHDR, CDR2 SFDVKD. This CDR3 has 19 residues. CDR3 DNA sequence: TGTGCCACCAGTGATTCCGGGACTAGCGGCCCGAGCTCCTACAATGAGCAGTTCTTC. Its protein product is CATSDSGTSGPSSYNEQFF.

The CDR3 here is CASSSSVAGSETQYF. The CDR3 region has the DNA TGTGCCAGCAGCTCCTCGGTAGCGGGATCTGAGACCCAGTACTTC. The chain uses TRBV11-3 and TRBJ2-5; TRBD2 matches 8 bases. This CDR3 spans 15 amino acids. Germline CDR1 SGHNT, CDR2 YENEEA. V lost 4 bases to trimming and J lost 5 bases; unmatched junction nucleotides: 9.

This chain links TRBV30 with TRBJ2-7; TRBD1 is a possible D gene (6 bases). This CDR3 has 13 residues. With 4 bases removed from V and 0 bases from J, the gap between germline ends came to 10 bases. CDR1 is GTSNPN and CDR2 is SVGIG in the germline V gene (reference sequence). The CDR3 bases are TGTGCCTGGATGAAACAGGGCTCCTACGAGCAGTACTTC. Its translation is CAWMKQGSYEQYF.

The rearrangement joins TRBV24-1 to TRBJ1-1; no firm D call. The V gene's germline CDR1 is KGHDR and CDR2 SFDVKD. The CDR3 is 12 residues long. The V end was cut by 5 bases, the J end by 8 bases, with 11 bases between. CDR3 in amino acids: CATSGNSPEAFF. CDR3 in DNA: TGTGCCACCAGTGGTAATAGCCCCGAAGCTTTCTTT.

The CDR3 DNA reads as TGTGCCATCAGCCTGGGACAGGGAGGTGAAAAACTGTTTTTT. Its protein is CAISLGQGGEKLFF. J is TRBJ1-4 and V is TRBV10-3; 9 bases are a match to TRBD1. Germline CDR1 is ENHRY and CDR2 is SYGVKD. V lost 6 bases and J lost 7; bases outside the gene matches: 6. The CDR3 has 14 amino acids.